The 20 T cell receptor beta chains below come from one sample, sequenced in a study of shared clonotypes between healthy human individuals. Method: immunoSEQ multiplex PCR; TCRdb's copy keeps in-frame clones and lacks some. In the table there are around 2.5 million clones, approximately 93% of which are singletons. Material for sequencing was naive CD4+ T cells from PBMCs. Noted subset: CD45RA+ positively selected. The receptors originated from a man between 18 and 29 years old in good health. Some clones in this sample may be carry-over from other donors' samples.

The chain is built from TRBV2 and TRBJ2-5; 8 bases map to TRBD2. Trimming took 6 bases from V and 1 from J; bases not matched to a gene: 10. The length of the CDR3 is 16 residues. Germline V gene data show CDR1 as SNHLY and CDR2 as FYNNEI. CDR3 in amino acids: CASSLMTSDPQETQYF. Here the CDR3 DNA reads TGTGCCAGCAGCCTTATGACTAGCGACCCCCAAGAGACCCAGTACTTC. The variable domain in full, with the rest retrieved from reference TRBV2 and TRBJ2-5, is EPEVTQTPSHQVTQMGQEVILRCVPISNHLYFYWYRQILGQKVEFLVSFYNNEISEKSEIFDDQFSVERPDGSNFTLKIRSTKLEDSAMYFCASSLMTSDPQETQYFGPGTRLLVL.

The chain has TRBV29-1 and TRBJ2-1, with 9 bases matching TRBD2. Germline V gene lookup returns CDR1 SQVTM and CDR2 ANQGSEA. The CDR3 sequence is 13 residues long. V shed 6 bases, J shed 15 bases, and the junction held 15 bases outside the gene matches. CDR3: CSVRGLARSQWFF. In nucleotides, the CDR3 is TGCAGCGTCAGAGGACTAGCGAGGTCCCAATGGTTCTTC.

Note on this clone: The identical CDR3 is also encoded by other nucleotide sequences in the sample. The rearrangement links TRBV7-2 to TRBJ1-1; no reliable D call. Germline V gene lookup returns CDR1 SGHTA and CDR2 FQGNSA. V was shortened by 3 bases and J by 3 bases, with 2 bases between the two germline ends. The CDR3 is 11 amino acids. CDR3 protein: CASSFHTEAFF. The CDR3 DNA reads TGTGCCAGCAGCTTCCACACTGAAGCTTTCTTT.

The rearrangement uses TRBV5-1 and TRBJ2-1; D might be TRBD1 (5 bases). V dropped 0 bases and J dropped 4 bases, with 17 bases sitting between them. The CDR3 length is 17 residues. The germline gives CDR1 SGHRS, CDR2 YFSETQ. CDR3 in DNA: TGCGCCAGCAGCTTGGCGAGGTCCATCGACAGATACAATGAGCAGTTCTTC. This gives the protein CASSLARSIDRYNEQFF.

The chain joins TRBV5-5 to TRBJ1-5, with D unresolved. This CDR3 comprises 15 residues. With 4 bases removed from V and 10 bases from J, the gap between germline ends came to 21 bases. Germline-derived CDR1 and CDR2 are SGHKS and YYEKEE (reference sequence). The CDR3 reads CASSPELGPGGPQHF. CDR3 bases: TGTGCCAGCAGCCCCGAATTGGGCCCAGGCGGACCCCAGCATTTT. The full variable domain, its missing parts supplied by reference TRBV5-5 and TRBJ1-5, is DAGVTQSPTHLIKTRGQQVTLRCSPISGHKSVSWYQQVLGQGPQFIFQYYEKEERGRGNFPDRFSARQFPNYSSELNVNALLLGDSALYLCASSPELGPGGPQHFGDGTRLSIL.

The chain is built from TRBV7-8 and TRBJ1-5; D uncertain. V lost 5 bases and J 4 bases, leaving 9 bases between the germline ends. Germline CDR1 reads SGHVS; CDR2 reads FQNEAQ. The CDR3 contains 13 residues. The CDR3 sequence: CASSTIPNQPQHF. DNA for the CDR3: TGTGCCAGCAGCACCATCCCAAATCAGCCCCAGCATTTT. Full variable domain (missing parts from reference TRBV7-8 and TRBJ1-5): GAGVSQSPRYKVAKRGQDVALRCDPISGHVSLFWYQQALGQGPEFLTYFQNEAQLDKSGLPSDRFFAERPEGSVSTLKIQRTQQEDSAVYLCASSTIPNQPQHFGDGTRLSIL.

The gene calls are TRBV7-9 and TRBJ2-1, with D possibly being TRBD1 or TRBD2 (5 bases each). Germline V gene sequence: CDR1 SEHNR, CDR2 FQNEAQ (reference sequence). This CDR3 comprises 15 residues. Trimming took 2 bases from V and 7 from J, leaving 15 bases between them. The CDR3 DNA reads TGTGCCAGCAGCTTAATCCGGGACCAGAGAAATGAGCAGTTCTTC. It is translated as CASSLIRDQRNEQFF.

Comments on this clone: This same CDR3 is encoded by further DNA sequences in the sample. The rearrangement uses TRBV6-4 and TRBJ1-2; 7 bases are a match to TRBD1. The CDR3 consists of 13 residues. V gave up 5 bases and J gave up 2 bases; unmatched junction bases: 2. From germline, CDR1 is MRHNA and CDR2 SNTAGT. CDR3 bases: TGTGCCAGCAGTCGGACAGGCAACTATGGCTACACCTTC. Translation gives CASSRTGNYGYTF.

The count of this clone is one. CDR3 sequence reads: CASSYTQTGGSDGYTF. The CDR3 region has the DNA TGTGCCAGCAGTTACACCCAGACAGGGGGCTCAGATGGCTACACCTTC. The V call is TRBV6-6, the J call TRBJ1-2; 10 bases align to TRBD1. Germline V CDR1 and CDR2: MNHNY, SVGAGI (reference sequence). V was clipped by 2 bases and J by 6 bases; unmatched bases: 9. CDR3 length equals 16 residues.

CDR3 region: CASSLRNRNEQYF. In DNA, the CDR3 is TGTGCCAGCAGCTTACGTAATAGAAACGAGCAGTACTTC. The chain uses TRBV11-2 and TRBJ2-7; D remains ambiguous. This CDR3 is 13 amino acids long. Germline V gene sequence: CDR1 SGHAT, CDR2 FQNNGV. Deletions cut 2 bases from V and 5 bases from J, with 10 bases between.

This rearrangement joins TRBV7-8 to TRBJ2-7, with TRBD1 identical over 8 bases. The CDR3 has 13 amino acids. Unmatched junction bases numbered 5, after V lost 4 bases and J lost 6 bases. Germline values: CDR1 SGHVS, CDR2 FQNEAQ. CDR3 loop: CASSSDRGSEQYF. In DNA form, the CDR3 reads TGTGCCAGCAGCTCCGACAGGGGCAGCGAGCAGTACTTC.

The CDR3: CASSTDRSTYEQYF. CDR3 coding DNA: TGTGCCAGCAGCACGGACAGGTCTACCTACGAGCAGTACTTC. The rearrangement uses TRBV7-2 and TRBJ2-7; TRBD1 aligns across 7 bases. Trimming removed 5 bases from V and 2 bases from J; junction bases left unmatched: 6. Germline lookup yields CDR1 SGHTA and CDR2 FQGNSA. The CDR3 spans 14 residues.

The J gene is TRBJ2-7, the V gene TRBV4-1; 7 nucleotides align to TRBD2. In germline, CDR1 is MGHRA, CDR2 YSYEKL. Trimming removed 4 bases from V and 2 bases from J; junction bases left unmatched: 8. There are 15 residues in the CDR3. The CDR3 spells CASSRLQRDAYEQYF. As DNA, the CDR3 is TGCGCCAGCAGCCGGTTGCAGCGGGACGCCTACGAGCAGTACTTC.

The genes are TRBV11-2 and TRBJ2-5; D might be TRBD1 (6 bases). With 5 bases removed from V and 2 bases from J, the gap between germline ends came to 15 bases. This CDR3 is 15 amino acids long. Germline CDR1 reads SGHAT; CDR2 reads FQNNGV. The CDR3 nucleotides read TGTGCCAGCAGCGTTCGAGGGGGTCGGCAAGAGACCCAGTACTTC. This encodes CASSVRGGRQETQYF.

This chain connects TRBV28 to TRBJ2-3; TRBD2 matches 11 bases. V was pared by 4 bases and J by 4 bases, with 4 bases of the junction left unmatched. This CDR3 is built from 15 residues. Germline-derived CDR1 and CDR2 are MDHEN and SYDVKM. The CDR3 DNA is TGTGCCAGCAGTTCCGGGACTAGCGGTGCAGATACGCAGTATTTT. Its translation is CASSSGTSGADTQYF.

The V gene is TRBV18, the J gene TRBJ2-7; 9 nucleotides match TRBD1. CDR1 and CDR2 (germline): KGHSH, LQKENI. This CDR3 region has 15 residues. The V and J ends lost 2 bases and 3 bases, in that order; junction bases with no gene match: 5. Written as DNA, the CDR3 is TGTGCCAGCTCACCAGCCCCGGGACAGGGCTACGAGCAGTACTTC. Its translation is CASSPAPGQGYEQYF. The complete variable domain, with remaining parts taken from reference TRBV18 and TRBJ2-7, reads NAGVMQNPRHLVRRRGQEARLRCSPMKGHSHVYWYRQLPEEGLKFMVYLQKENIIDESGMPKERFSAEFPKEGPSILRIQQVVRGDSAAYFCASSPAPGQGYEQYFGPGTRLTVT.

CDR3 sequence reads: CATSRTTGELFF. The CDR3 coding sequence is TGTGCCACCTCCCGTACCACCGGGGAGCTGTTTTTT. The chain is built from TRBV5-4 and TRBJ2-2; D unresolved. This CDR3 contains 12 residues. Germline V gene data show CDR1 as SGHNT and CDR2 as YYREEE (reference sequence). With 9 bases removed from V and 4 bases from J, the gap between germline ends came to 10 bases.

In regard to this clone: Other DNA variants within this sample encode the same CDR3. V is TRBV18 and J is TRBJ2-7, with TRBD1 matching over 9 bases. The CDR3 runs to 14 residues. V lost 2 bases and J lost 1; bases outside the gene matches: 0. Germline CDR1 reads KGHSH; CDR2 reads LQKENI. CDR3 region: CASSPGTGSYEQYF. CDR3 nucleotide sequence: TGTGCCAGCTCACCAGGGACAGGGTCCTACGAGCAGTACTTC.

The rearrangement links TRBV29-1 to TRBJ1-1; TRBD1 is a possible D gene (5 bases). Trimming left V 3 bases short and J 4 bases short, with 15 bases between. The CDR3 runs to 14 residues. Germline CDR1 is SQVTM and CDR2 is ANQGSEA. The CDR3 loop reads CSVELRAGGTEAFF. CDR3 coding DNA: TGCAGCGTTGAGTTACGGGCGGGGGGCACTGAAGCTTTCTTT.

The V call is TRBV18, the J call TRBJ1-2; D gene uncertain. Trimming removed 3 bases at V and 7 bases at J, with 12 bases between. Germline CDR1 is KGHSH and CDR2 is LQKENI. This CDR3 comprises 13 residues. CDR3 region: CASSPGGLAGYTF. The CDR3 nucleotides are TGTGCCAGCTCACCGGGAGGGCTAGCTGGCTACACCTTC. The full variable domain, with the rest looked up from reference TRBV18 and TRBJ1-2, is NAGVMQNPRHLVRRRGQEARLRCSPMKGHSHVYWYRQLPEEGLKFMVYLQKENIIDESGMPKERFSAEFPKEGPSILRIQQVVRGDSAAYFCASSPGGLAGYTFGSGTRLTVV.